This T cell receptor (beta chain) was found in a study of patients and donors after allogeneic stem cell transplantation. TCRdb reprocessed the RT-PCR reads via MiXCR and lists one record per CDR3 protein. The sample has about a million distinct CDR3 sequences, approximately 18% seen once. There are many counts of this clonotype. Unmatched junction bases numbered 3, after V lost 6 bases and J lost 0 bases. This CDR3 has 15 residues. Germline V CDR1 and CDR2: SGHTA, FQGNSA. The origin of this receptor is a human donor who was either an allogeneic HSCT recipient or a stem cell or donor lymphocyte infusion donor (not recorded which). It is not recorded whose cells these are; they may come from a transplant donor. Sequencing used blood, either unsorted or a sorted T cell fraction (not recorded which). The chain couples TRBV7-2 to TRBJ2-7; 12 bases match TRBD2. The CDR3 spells CASSLAGGPSYEQYF. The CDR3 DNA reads TGTGCCAGCAGTCTAGCGGGAGGGCCCTCCTACGAGCAGTACTTC.